This TCR beta chain was identified in a study of blood T cells in healthy people across ages. Study-wide results and caveats: The recorded TCR beta diversity per million T cells decreased in a roughly linear manner with age. With naive T cell percentage, TCR beta diversity showed a strong correlation.

The CDR3 length is 16 residues. Per the germline V gene, CDR1 is DFQATT and CDR2 is SNEGSKA (reference sequence). Losses at the gene ends were 0 bases for V and 3 bases for J; bases not matched to a gene: 8. Through a sample-barcoded 5' primer and a J-beta primer mix, a second PCR was run for about 6 to 11 cycles. One entry per CDR3 protein results from TCRdb running MiXCR on the 5' RACE reads. This table has some 1.4 million distinct CDR3 sequences, approximately 42% appearing once. As regards this clonotype: Its specificity is unknown.

This TCR derives from a woman younger than 30 in good health. The sample taken for sequencing was blood. This sequence joins TRBV20-1 and TRBJ2-1; 7 nucleotides agree with TRBD2. CDR3 nucleotides: TGCAGTGCTAGAGATGTTCCGGGGGGTTACTACAATGAGCAGTTCTTC. This codes for CSARDVPGGYYNEQFF.